This T cell receptor beta chain was observed in a study of blood T cells in healthy people across ages. CDR1 and CDR2 from the germline V gene are MNHNS and SASEGT. The V segment lost 2 bases and the J segment 6 bases; nucleotides outside the gene matches: 5. The CDR3 extends over 15 amino acids. PCR was performed a second time for about 7 to 12 cycles using a sample-barcoded 5' primer and a J-beta primer mix. TCRdb fed the 5' RACE reads into MiXCR, producing one record per CDR3 protein. The sample consists of about 1.6 million distinct CDR3 sequences, around 35% of them appearing once. This clonotype appeared a few times.

This sequence originates from a woman aged 25 to 39 in good health. Material: blood. The rearrangement uses TRBV6-1 and TRBJ1-4; 8 nucleotides agree with TRBD1. The CDR3 loop reads CASSEPGTGYEKLFF. The CDR3 nucleotides are TGTGCCAGCAGTGAACCGGGGACAGGATATGAAAAACTGTTTTTT.